This paragraph reports one TCR beta chain. The CDR3 end falls 3 residues outside the read, so it is completed with the germline J gene. Germline lookup yields CDR1 LNHNV and CDR2 YYDKDF (reference sequence). This CDR3 region has 18 residues. V gave up 2 bases and J gave up 1 base; unmatched junction bases: 6. Libraries were prepared by immunoSEQ multiplex PCR; TCRdb keeps only in-frame clonotypes and omits some of them. The listing records approximately 44,000 clones. This record belongs to a study of T cells in women clearing cervical HPV infection. In the study overall: HLA type stays a possible confounder, typing being limited.

The chain employs TRBV15 and TRBJ2-3; 13 positions match TRBD2. The TCR originated in a woman between 18 and 70 years old with a cervical HPV16 infection that either progressed to CIN3+ or cleared (not recorded which). The specimen sequenced was blood buffy coat. Partial CDR3 DNA: TGTGCCACCAGCAGAAGACCCGGGACTAGCGGGGGCACAGATACG. Protein product: CATSRRPGTSGGTDT. Given in full, the CDR3 is CATSRRPGTSGGTDTQYF. The whole variable domain, filled in from reference TRBV15 and TRBJ2-3, reads DAMVIQNPRYQVTQFGKPVTLSCSQTLNHNVMYWYQQKSSQAPKLLFHYYDKDFNNEADTPDNFQSRRPNTSFCFLDIRSPGLGDTAMYLCATSRRPGTSGGTDTQYFGPGTRLTVL.